This T cell receptor (beta chain) was observed in a study of blood T cell repertoires in COVID-19. Overall study: Acute and convalescent COVID-19 samples came from the United States, Italy and Spain. The analysed material was cDNA or gDNA that came from T cells, B-cell-depleted T cells, or PBMCs.

Original processing notes: Amplification of reference gene primers provided the estimated nucleated cell counts. Only in-frame clones appear in the TCRdb table, and some are missing; sequencing was by immunoSEQ multiplex PCR. V, J and clone size reflect that table, while D and trimming were determined from the DNA. The sample yields about 130,000 clones, about 89% seen once. The Seattle patients, enrolled during active infection, were followed longitudinally. Germline V lookup: CDR1 SGHTA, CDR2 FQGNSA. The CDR3 loop spans 14 amino acids. V shed 2 bases and J 6 bases; nucleotides not matched to a gene: 3.

The source material was peripheral blood. This rearrangement joins TRBV7-2 to TRBJ1-2, with 10 bases matching TRBD1. This sequence originates from a woman in her 70s with COVID-19, enrolled during active disease. This CDR3 is CASSLLDRGHGYTF. The CDR3 nucleotides are TGTGCCAGCAGCTTACTCGACAGGGGGCATGGCTACACCTTC.